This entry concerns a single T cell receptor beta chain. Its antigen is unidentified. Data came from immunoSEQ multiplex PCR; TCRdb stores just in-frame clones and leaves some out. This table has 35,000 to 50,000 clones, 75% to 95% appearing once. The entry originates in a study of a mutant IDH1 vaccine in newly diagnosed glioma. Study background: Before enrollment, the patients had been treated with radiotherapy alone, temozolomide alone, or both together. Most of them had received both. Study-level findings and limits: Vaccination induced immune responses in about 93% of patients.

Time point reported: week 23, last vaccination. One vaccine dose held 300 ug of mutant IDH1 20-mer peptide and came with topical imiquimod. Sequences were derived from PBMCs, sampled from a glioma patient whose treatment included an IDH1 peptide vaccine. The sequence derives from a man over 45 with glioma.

CDR3 nucleotide sequence: TGTGCCAGCAGCTTAGGCCTAGCGGGTTATAGCGGGGACGAGCAGTACTTC. It yields the protein CASSLGLAGYSGDEQYF. This sequence joins TRBV5-6 and TRBJ2-7; 8 bases are a match to TRBD2. V lost 2 bases and J lost 5; bases outside the gene matches: 15. In germline, CDR1 is SGHDT, CDR2 YYEEEE. The CDR3 spans 17 residues.